This T cell receptor (beta chain) is drawn from a study of T cells after yellow fever vaccination. Study observations and caveats: Re-detected after boosting: most primary clones, 96% of CD4 and about 85% of CD8. Weaker, the secondary response peaked sooner, at day 5 versus 15.

Germline-derived CDR1 and CDR2 are MNHEY and SVGEGT. V was clipped by 6 bases and J by 6 bases; unmatched bases: 6. There are 14 residues in the CDR3. Template-switching 5'RACE yielded the TCR cDNA; a universal primer site and UMIs were added in the process. One entry per CDR3 protein, called by TCRdb with MiXCR from the 5' RACE reads. The sample has approximately 340,000 distinct CDR3 sequences; 8.5% to 10% are singletons. As for this clonotype: Its antigen is unknown.

The rearrangement joins TRBV6-2 or TRBV6-3 to TRBJ1-5; 9 bases are a match to TRBD1. Sequencing was performed on PBMCs, taken on the day of the first yellow fever vaccination. This receptor was identified in a man between 18 and 29 years old who received the YFV17D yellow fever vaccine. Here the CDR3 DNA reads TGTGCCAGCAGCCGGGGGACAGGGACTCAGCCCCAGCATTTT. This translates into CASSRGTGTQPQHF.